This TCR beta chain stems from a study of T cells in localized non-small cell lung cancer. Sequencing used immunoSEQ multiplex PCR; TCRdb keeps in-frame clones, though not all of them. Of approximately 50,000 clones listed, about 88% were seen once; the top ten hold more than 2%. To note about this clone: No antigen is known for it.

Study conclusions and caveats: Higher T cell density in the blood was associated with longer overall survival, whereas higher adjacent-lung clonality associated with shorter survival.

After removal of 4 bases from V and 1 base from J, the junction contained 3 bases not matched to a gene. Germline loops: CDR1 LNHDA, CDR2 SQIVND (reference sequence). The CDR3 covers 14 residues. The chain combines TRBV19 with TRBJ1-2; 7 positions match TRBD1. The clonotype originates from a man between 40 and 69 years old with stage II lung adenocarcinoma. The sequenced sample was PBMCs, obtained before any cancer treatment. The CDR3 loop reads CASSTGGSNYGYTF. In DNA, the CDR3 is TGTGCCAGTAGTACAGGGGGAAGTAACTATGGCTACACCTTC. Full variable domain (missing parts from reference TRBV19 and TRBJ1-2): DGGITQSPKYLFRKEGQNVTLSCEQNLNHDAMYWYRQDPGQGLRLIYYSQIVNDFQKGDIAEGYSVSREKKESFPLTVTSAQKNPTAFYLCASSTGGSNYGYTFGSGTRLTVV.